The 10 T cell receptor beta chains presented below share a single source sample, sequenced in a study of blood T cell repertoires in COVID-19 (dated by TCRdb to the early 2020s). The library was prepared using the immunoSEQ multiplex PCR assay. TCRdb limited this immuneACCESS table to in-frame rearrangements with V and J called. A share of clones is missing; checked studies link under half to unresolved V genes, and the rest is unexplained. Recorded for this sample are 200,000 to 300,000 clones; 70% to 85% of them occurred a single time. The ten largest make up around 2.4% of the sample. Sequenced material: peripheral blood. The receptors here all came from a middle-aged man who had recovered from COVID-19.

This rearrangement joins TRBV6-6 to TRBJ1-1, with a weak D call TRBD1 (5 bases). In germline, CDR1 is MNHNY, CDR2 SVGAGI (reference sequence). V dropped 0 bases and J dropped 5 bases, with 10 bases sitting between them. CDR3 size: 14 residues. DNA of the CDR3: TGTGCCAGCAGTTACTCGCAGGGTGAGACTGAAGCTTTCTTT. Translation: CASSYSQGETEAFF.

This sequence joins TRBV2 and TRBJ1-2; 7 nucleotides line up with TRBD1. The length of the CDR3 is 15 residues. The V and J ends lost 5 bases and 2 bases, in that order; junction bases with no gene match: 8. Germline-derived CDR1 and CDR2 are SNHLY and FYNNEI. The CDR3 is CASSTRDSRNYGYTF. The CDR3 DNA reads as TGTGCCAGCAGTACCCGGGACAGTCGAAACTATGGCTACACCTTC.

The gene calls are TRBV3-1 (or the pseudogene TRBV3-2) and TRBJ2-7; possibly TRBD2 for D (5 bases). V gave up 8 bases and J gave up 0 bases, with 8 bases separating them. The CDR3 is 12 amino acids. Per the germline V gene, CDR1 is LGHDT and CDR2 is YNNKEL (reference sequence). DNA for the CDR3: TGTGCCAGCTCCGGGGACTCCTACGAGCAGTACTTC. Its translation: CASSGDSYEQYF.

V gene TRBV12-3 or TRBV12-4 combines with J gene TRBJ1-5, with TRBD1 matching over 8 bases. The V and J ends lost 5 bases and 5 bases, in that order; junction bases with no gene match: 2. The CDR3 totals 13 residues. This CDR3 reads CASSPDRDQPQHF. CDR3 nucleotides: TGTGCCAGCAGTCCGGACAGGGATCAGCCCCAGCATTTT.

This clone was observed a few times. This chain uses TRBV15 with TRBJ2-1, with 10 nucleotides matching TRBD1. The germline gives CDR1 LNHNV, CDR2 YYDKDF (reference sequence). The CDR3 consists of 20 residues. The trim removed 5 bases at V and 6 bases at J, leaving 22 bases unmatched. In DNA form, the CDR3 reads TGTGCCACCAGCCCAGCGAGGGACAGGGGTCGTCGGCGGGACTCCAATGAGCAGTTCTTC. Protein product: CATSPARDRGRRRDSNEQFF.

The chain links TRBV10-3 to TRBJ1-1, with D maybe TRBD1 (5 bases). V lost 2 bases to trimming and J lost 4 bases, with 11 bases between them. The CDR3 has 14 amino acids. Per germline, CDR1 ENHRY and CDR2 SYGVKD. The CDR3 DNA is TGTGCCATCAGTGAGACCGGAGGGGTCACTGAAGCTTTCTTT. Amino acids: CAISETGGVTEAFF.

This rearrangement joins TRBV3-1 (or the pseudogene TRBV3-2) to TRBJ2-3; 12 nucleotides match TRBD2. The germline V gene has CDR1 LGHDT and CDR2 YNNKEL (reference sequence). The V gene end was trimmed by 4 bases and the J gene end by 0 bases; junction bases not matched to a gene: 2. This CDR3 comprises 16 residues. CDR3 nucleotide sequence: TGTGCCAGCAGCCCAGGGACTAGCGGGAGCACAGATACGCAGTATTTT. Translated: CASSPGTSGSTDTQYF.

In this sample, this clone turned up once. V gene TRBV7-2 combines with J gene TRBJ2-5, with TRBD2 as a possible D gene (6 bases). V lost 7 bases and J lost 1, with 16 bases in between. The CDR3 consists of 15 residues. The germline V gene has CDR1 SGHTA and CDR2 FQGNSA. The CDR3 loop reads CASNEGTGLQETQYF. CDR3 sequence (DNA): TGTGCCAGCAACGAGGGGACGGGACTCCAAGAGACCCAGTACTTC.

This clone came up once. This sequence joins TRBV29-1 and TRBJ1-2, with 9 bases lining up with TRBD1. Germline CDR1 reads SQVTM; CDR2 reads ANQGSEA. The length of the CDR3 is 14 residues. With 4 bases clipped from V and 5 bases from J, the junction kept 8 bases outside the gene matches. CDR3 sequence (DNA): TGCAGCGTTGGGTCTTGGACAGGGGATTATGGCTACACCTTC. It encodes CSVGSWTGDYGYTF.

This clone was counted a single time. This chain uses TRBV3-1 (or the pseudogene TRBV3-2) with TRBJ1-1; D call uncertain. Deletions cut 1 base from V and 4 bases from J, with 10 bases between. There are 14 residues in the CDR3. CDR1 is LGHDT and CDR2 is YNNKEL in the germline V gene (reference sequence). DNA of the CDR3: TGTGCCAGCAGCCAAGGGGCAGGAAGCACTGAAGCTTTCTTT. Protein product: CASSQGAGSTEAFF.